Given below is one T cell receptor beta chain in context. The CDR3 contains 16 residues. The V end was cut by 4 bases, the J end by 2 bases, with 14 bases between. The germline CDR1 and CDR2 sequences are MRHNA and SNTAGT. This record belongs to a study of blood T cell repertoires in COVID-19. Looking at the study overall: Donors in the United States, Italy and Spain gave samples during acute or convalescent COVID-19. PBMCs, B-cell-depleted T cells, or T cells provided the cDNA or gDNA that made up the material.

How the authors handled the data: For nucleated cells, counts were estimated from reference gene primer amplification. Data came from immunoSEQ multiplex PCR; TCRdb stores just in-frame clones and leaves some out. That table supplies the V and J calls and clone size; D and trimming were determined from the DNA. The data show 200,000 to 300,000 clones, roughly 82% seen once. The receptor was derived from a man aged 35 to 55 who had recovered from COVID-19. The rearrangement uses TRBV6-4 and TRBJ2-2; tentatively, D is TRBD1 (6 bases). The source material was peripheral blood. The CDR3 bases are TGTGCCAGCAGTGCGTTGGACAGCCCTAACACCGGGGAGCTGTTTTTT. Amino acids: CASSALDSPNTGELFF.